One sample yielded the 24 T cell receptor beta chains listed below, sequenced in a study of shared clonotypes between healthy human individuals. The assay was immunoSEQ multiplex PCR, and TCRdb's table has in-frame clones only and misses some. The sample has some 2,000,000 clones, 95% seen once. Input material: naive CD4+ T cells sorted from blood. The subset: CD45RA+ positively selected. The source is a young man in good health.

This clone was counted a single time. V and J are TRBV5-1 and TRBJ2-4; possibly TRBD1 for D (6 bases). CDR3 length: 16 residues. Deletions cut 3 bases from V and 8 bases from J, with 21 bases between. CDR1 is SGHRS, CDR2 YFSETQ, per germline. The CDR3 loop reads CASSYGQQGTRDIQYF. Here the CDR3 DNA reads TGCGCCAGCAGCTATGGACAACAGGGAACTCGGGACATTCAGTACTTC.

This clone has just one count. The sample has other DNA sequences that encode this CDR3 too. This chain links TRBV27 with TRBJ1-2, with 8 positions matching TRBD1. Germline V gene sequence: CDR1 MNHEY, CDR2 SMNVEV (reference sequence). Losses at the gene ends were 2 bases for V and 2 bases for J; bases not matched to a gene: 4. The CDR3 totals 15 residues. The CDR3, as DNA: TGTGCCAGCAGTTTAGGGCAGGGGGCAAACTATGGCTACACCTTC. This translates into CASSLGQGANYGYTF.

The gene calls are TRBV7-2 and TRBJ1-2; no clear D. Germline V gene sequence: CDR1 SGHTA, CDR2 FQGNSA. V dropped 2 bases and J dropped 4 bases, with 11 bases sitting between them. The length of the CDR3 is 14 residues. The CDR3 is CASSLSGPSYGYTF. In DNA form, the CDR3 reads TGTGCCAGCAGCTTATCAGGTCCTAGCTATGGCTACACCTTC.

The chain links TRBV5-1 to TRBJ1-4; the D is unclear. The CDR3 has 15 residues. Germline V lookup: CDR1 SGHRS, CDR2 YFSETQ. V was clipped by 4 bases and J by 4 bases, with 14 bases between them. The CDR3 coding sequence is TGCGCCAGCAGCCCCAACGACGGACTTAATGAAAAACTGTTTTTT. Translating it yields CASSPNDGLNEKLFF.

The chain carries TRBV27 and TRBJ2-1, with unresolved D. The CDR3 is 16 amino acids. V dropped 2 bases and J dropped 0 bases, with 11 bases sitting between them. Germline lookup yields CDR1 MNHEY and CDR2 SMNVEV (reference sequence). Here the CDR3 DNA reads TGTGCCAGCAGTTTACGACTTTCTAGCTCCTACAATGAGCAGTTCTTC. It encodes CASSLRLSSSYNEQFF.

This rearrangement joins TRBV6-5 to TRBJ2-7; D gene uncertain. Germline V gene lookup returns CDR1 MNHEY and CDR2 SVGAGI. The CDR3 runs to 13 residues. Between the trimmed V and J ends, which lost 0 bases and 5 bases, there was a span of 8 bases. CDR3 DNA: TGTGCCAGCAGTTACTCCCGCAGCAACGAGCAGTACTTC. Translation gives CASSYSRSNEQYF.

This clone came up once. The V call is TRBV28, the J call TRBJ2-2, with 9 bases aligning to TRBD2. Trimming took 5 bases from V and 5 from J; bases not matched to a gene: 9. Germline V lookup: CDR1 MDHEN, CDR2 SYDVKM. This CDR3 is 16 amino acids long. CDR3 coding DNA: TGTGCCAGCAGTATCCTACCTAGCGGGGTAACCGGGGAGCTGTTTTTT. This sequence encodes CASSILPSGVTGELFF. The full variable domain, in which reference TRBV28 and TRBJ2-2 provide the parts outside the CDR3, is DVKVTQSSRYLVKRTGEKVFLECVQDMDHENMFWYRQDPGLGLRLIYFSYDVKMKEKGDIPEGYSVSREKKERFSLILESASTNQTSMYLCASSILPSGVTGELFFGEGSRLTVL.

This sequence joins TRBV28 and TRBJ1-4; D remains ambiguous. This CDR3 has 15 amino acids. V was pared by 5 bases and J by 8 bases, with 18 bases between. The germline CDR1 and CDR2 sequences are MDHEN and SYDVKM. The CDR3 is CASSQDLTRVEKLFF. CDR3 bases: TGTGCCAGCAGTCAAGATCTGACGCGGGTAGAAAAACTGTTTTTT.

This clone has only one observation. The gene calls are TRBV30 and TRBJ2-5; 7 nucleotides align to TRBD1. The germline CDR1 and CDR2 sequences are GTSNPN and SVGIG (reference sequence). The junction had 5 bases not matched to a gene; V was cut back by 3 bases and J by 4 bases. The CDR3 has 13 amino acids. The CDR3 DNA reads TGTGCCTGGAGACAGGGGAGAGGAGAGACCCAGTACTTC. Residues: CAWRQGRGETQYF.

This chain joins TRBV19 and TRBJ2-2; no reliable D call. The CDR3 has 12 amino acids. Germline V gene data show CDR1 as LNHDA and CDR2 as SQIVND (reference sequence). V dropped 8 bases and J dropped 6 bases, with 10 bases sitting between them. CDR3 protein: CASRQGSGELFF. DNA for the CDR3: TGTGCCAGTCGGCAAGGGTCCGGGGAGCTGTTTTTT. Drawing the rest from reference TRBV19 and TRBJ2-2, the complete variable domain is DGGITQSPKYLFRKEGQNVTLSCEQNLNHDAMYWYRQDPGQGLRLIYYSQIVNDFQKGDIAEGYSVSREKKESFPLTVTSAQKNPTAFYLCASRQGSGELFFGEGSRLTVL.

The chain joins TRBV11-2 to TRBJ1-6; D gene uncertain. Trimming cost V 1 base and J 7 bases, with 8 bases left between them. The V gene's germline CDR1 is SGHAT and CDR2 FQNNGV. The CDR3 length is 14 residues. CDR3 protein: CASSLVMGNSPLHF. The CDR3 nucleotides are TGTGCCAGCAGCTTAGTTATGGGAAATTCACCCCTCCACTTT.

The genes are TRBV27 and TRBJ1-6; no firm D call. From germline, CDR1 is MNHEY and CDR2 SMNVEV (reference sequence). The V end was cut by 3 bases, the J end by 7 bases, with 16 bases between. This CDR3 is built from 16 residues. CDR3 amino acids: CASSFTRGAGNSPLHF. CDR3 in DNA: TGTGCCAGCAGTTTTACCAGAGGAGCGGGGAATTCACCCCTCCACTTT.

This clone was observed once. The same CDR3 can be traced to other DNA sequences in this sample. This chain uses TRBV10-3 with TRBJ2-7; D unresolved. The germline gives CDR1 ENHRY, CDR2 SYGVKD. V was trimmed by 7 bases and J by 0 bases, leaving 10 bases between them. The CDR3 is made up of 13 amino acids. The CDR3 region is CAITRAPSYEQYF. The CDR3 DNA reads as TGTGCCATCACTCGGGCCCCCTCCTACGAGCAGTACTTC.

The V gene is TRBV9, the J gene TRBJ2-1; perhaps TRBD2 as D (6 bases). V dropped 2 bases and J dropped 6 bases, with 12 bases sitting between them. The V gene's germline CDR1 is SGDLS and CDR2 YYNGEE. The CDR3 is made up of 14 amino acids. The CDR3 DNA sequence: TGTGCCAGCAGCGTGGGCCCACTAGCCAATGAGCAGTTCTTC. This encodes CASSVGPLANEQFF.

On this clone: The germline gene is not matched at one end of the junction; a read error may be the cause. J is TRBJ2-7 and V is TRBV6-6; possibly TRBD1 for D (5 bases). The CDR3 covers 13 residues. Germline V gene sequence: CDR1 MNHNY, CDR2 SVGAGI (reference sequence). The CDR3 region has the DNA TGTGCCAGCAGCTACTCCCGACAGTACGAGCAGTACTTC. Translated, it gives CASSYSRQYEQYF.

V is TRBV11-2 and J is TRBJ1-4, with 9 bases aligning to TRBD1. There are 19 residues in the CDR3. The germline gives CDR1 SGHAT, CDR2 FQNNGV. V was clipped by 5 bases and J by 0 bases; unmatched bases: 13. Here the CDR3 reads CASSPRTGALLPTNEKLFF. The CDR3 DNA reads TGTGCCAGCAGCCCCAGGACAGGGGCCCTCCTCCCAACTAATGAAAAACTGTTTTTT.

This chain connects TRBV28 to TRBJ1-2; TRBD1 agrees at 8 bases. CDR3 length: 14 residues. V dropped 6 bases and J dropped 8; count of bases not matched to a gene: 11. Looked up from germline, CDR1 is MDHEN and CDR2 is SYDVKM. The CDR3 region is CASRPNRGADGYTF. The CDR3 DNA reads TGTGCCAGCAGGCCGAACAGGGGGGCGGACGGCTACACCTTC.

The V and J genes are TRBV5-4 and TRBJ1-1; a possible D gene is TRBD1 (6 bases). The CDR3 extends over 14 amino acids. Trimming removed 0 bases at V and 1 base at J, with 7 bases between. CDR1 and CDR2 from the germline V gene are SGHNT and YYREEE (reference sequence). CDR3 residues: CASSLEDRNTEAFF. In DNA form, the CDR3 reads TGTGCCAGCAGCTTGGAGGACAGGAACACTGAAGCTTTCTTT.

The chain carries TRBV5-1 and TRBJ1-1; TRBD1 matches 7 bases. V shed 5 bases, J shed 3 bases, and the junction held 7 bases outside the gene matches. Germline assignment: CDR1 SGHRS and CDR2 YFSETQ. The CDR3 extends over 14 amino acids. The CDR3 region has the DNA TGCGCCAGCAGTCAGGGACAGATACACACTGAAGCTTTCTTT. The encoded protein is CASSQGQIHTEAFF.

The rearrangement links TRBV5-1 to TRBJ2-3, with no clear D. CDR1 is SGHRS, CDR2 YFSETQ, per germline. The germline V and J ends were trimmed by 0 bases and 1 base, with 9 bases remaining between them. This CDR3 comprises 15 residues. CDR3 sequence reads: CASSLAYPGTDTQYF. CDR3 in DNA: TGCGCCAGCAGCTTGGCTTATCCGGGCACAGATACGCAGTATTTT. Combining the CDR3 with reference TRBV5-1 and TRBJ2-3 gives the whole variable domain KAGVTQTPRYLIKTRGQQVTLSCSPISGHRSVSWYQQTPGQGLQFLFEYFSETQRNKGNFPGRFSGRQFSNSRSEMNVSTLELGDSALYLCASSLAYPGTDTQYFGPGTRLTVL.

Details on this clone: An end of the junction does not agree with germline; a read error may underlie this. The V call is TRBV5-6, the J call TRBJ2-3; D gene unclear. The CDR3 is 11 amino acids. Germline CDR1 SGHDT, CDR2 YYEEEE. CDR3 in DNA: TGTGCCAGCAGCTTGGGGACCCAAAAACTTTTT. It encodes CASSLGTQKLF.

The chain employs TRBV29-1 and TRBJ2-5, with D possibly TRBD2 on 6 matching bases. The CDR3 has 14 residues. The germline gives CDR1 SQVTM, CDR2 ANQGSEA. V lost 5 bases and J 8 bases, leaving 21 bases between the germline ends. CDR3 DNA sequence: TGCAGCGTTAGTAGCGGAACTGCTTCGGGAACCCAGTACTTC. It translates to CSVSSGTASGTQYF.

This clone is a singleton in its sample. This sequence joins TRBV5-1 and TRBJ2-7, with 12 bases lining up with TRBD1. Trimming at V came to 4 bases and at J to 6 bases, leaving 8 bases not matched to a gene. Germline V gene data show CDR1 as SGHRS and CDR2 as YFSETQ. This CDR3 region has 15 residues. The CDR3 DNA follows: TGCGCCAGCAGCCTTCCCGGGACAGGGGGCGGCGAGCAGTACTTC. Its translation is CASSLPGTGGGEQYF. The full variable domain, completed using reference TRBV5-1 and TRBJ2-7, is KAGVTQTPRYLIKTRGQQVTLSCSPISGHRSVSWYQQTPGQGLQFLFEYFSETQRNKGNFPGRFSGRQFSNSRSEMNVSTLELGDSALYLCASSLPGTGGGEQYFGPGTRLTVT.

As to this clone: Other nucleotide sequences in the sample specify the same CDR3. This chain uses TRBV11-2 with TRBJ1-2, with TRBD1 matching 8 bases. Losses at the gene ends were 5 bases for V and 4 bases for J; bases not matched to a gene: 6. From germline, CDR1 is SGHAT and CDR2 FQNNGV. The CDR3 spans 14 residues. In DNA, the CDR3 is TGTGCCAGCAGCCTTGGGACAGGCGTCTATGGCTACACCTTC. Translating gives CASSLGTGVYGYTF.